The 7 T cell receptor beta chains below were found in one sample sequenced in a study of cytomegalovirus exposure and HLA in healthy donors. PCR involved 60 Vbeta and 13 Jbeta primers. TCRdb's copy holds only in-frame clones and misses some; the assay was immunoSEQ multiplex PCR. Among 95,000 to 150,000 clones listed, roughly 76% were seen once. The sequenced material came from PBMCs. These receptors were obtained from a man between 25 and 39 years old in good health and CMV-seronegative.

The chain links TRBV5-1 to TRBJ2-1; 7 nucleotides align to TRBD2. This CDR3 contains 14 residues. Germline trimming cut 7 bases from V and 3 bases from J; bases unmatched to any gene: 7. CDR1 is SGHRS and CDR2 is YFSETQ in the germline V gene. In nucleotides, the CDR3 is TGCGCCAGCTTCCTTGGCGGGGGCTACAATGAGCAGTTCTTC. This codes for CASFLGGGYNEQFF.

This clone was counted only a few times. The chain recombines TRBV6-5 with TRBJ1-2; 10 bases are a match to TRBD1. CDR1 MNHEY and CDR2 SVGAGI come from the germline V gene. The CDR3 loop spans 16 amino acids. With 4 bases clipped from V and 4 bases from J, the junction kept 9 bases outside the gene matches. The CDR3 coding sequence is TGTGCCAGCAGTTCCCACCGGACAGGGGGAGGCTATGGCTACACCTTC. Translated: CASSSHRTGGGYGYTF.

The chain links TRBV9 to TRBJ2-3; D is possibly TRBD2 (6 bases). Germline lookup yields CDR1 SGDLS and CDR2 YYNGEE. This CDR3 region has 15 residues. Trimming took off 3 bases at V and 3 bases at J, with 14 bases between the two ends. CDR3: CASSGVGLSTDTQYF. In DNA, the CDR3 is TGTGCCAGCAGCGGGGTGGGACTGTCGACAGATACGCAGTATTTT.

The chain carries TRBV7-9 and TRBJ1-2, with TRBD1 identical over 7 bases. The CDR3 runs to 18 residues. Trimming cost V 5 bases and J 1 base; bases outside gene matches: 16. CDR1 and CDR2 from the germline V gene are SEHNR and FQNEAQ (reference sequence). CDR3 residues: CASSHRGTDSQNNYGYTF. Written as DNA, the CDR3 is TGTGCCAGCAGCCATAGAGGGACAGATTCTCAGAATAACTATGGCTACACCTTC. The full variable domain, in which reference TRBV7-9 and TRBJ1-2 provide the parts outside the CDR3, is DTGVSQNPRHKITKRGQNVTFRCDPISEHNRLYWYRQTLGQGPEFLTYFQNEAQLEKSRLLSDRFSAERPKGSFSTLEIQRTEQGDSAMYLCASSHRGTDSQNNYGYTFGSGTRLTVV.

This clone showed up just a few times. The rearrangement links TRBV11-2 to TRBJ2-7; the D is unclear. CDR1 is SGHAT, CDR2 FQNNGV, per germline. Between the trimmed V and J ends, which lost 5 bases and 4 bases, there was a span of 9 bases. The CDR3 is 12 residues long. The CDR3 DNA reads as TGTGCCAGCAGCCCGAGCTTGTACGAGCAGTACTTC. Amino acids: CASSPSLYEQYF.

CDR3 nucleotide sequence: TGTGCCAGCAGCCCCAGACAGGCCTTTGGGTCACCCCTCCACTTT. This gives the protein CASSPRQAFGSPLHF. The V gene is TRBV9, the J gene TRBJ1-6, with TRBD1 as a possible D gene (6 bases). CDR1 and CDR2 (germline): SGDLS, YYNGEE. The CDR3 runs 15 residues. V was shortened by 4 bases and J by 10 bases, with 18 bases between the two germline ends.

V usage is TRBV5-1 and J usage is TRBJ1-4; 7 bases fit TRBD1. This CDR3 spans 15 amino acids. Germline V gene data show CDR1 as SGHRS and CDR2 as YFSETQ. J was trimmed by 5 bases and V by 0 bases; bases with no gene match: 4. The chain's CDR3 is CASSLGGTVNEKLFF. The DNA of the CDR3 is TGCGCCAGCAGCTTGGGCGGGACAGTGAATGAAAAACTGTTTTTT.